One TCR beta chain is described in this entry. As yet, its antigen is unknown. Using its own MiXCR run on the 5' RACE reads, TCRdb lists one record per CDR3 protein. The table shows more than 110,000 distinct CDR3 sequences, with around 25% occurring only once. This sample was included in a study of T-cell memory formation after mild COVID-19. Overall study results and limits: Mainly in CM and EM were contracting CD4+ clones; CD8+ were in EMRA. A subset of responding clones appeared in pre-infection memory, suggesting cross-reactive memory joined.

The CDR3 has 14 amino acids. Germline CDR1 reads SGHTA; CDR2 reads FQGTGA. The V segment lost 4 bases and the J segment 5 bases; nucleotides outside the gene matches: 5. V and J are TRBV7-3 and TRBJ1-1, with 9 positions matching TRBD1. The specimen was PBMCs or a T cell subset sorted from them (not recorded which). The sequence was collected from an adult woman who had mild COVID-19 (a few samples of this study predate the infection). Cell type and time point are not known. CDR3 region: CASSSGQGMTEAFF. DNA for the CDR3: TGTGCCAGCAGCTCCGGACAGGGGATGACTGAAGCTTTCTTT.